This TCR beta chain was profiled in a study of cytomegalovirus exposure and HLA in healthy donors. V lost 5 bases and J lost 0, with 7 bases in between. Germline CDR1 reads SGHTA; CDR2 reads FQGTGA. The CDR3 totals 13 residues. It was with 60 Vbeta and 13 Jbeta primers that the PCR ran. The protocol was immunoSEQ multiplex PCR, while the TCRdb copy is restricted to in-frame clones and leaves out a portion. The table lists some 200,000 clones, approximately 80% of them singletons. The study's findings and limits: The study carried out a later analysis of TCR beta sequences. It associated 15,000 to 20,000 of them with specific HLA alleles at a false discovery rate of 0.05. An ancestry cluster, one associated with Asian ancestry, reportedly showed fewer N-insertions than the approximately 700-donor mean in a later analysis. Most observed TCR sequences were rare, whereas some public TCRs were detected in many donors.

Of note for this clone: What it binds is unknown.

As for the donors, each was a healthy bone marrow donor. This clonotype was sampled from a boy younger than 10 in good health and CMV-seronegative. The chain couples TRBV7-3 to TRBJ1-1; D unresolved. The sequenced material came from PBMCs. The DNA for the CDR3 is TGTGCCAGCAGCCAAACAGTGAACACTGAAGCTTTCTTT. Translated: CASSQTVNTEAFF. The full variable domain, completed using reference TRBV7-3 and TRBJ1-1, is GAGVSQTPSNKVTEKGKYVELRCDPISGHTALYWYRQSLGQGPEFLIYFQGTGAADDSGLPNDRFFAVRPEGSVSTLKIQRTERGDSAVYLCASSQTVNTEAFFGQGTRLTVV.